Shown below are 12 T cell receptor beta chains from a single sample sequenced in a study of OX40 agonist ivuxolimab in advanced cancers. Profiling relied on immunoSEQ multiplex PCR, and the TCRdb table lists in-frame clones only, not all of them. The data hold about 28,000 clones, with more than 70% observed a single time. The specimen was CD4+ or CD8+ T cells sorted from blood, collected in a trial of the OX40 agonist ivuxolimab. All receptors come from an adult with an advanced solid tumor such as melanoma, head and neck, liver or kidney cancer.

V and J are TRBV2 and TRBJ2-3, with TRBD1 as a possible D gene (5 bases). Germline V lookup: CDR1 SNHLY, CDR2 FYNNEI. The CDR3 is 15 residues long. The V and J ends lost 7 bases and 0 bases respectively, with 14 bases between them. The CDR3 protein is CASTQGAPSTDTQYF. CDR3 DNA: TGTGCCAGCACCCAAGGGGCACCAAGCACAGATACGCAGTATTTT.

For this clone: At the DNA level, this CDR3 is encoded by other sequences in the same sample as well. This chain links TRBV6-5 with TRBJ2-1; D ambiguous. From germline, CDR1 is MNHEY and CDR2 SVGAGI. CDR3 size: 15 residues. Trimming took off 2 bases at V and 0 bases at J, with 8 bases between the two ends. The CDR3 protein is CASSYGGSSYNEQFF. The CDR3 coding sequence is TGTGCCAGCAGTTACGGCGGCAGCTCCTACAATGAGCAGTTCTTC.

V and J are TRBV7-9 and TRBJ2-1, with 12 nucleotides matching TRBD2. This CDR3 is 16 amino acids long. The germline V gene encodes CDR1 SEHNR and CDR2 FQNEAQ (reference sequence). The V and J ends lost 3 bases and 4 bases, in that order; junction bases with no gene match: 4. CDR3 DNA: TGTGCCAGCAGCTTTCGACTAGCGGGAGAGTACAATGAGCAGTTCTTC. This sequence encodes CASSFRLAGEYNEQFF.

The V gene is TRBV30, the J gene TRBJ2-7; TRBD2 aligns across 10 bases. Losses at the gene ends were 1 base for V and 4 bases for J; bases not matched to a gene: 7. The CDR3 consists of 15 residues. In germline, CDR1 is GTSNPN, CDR2 SVGIG (reference sequence). DNA of the CDR3: TGTGCCTGGAGTGACCCAGCGGGAGGGCTGTACGAGCAGTACTTC. Its translation: CAWSDPAGGLYEQYF. Supplemented by reference TRBV30 and TRBJ2-7, the full variable domain reads SQTIHQWPATLVQPVGSPLSLECTVEGTSNPNLYWYRQAAGRGLQLLFYSVGIGQISSEVPQNLSASRPQDRQFILSSKKLLLSDSGFYLCAWSDPAGGLYEQYFGPGTRLTVT.

V is TRBV6-1 and J is TRBJ1-2; D not resolved. The V gene lost 5 bases and the J gene lost 6 bases, with 13 bases spanning the gap. The CDR3 loop spans 13 amino acids. Per germline, CDR1 MNHNS and CDR2 SASEGT. CDR3 nucleotide sequence: TGTGCCAGCAGTCAGACATTTCGAGATGGCTACACCTTC. Its protein is CASSQTFRDGYTF.

V gene TRBV27 combines with J gene TRBJ1-2; 7 positions agree with TRBD1. CDR3 length: 13 residues. Per germline, CDR1 MNHEY and CDR2 SMNVEV (reference sequence). Trimming at V came to 6 bases and at J to 2 bases, leaving 3 bases not matched to a gene. CDR3 sequence reads: CASRNRGNYGYTF. In DNA, the CDR3 is TGTGCCAGCAGGAACAGGGGAAACTATGGCTACACCTTC.

The chain couples TRBV5-1 to TRBJ2-1, with D possibly called TRBD1 or TRBD2 (6 bases each). The CDR3 runs to 18 residues. Trimming shortened V by 2 bases and J by 2 bases, and 20 bases separated the two germline ends. Germline loops: CDR1 SGHRS, CDR2 YFSETQ. CDR3 nucleotide sequence: TGCGCCAGCAGCTTACAGGGAGGTACGGGAAGGGCCTACAATGAGCAGTTCTTC. It codes for CASSLQGGTGRAYNEQFF. Looking up the rest from reference TRBV5-1 and TRBJ2-1 gives the full variable domain: KAGVTQTPRYLIKTRGQQVTLSCSPISGHRSVSWYQQTPGQGLQFLFEYFSETQRNKGNFPGRFSGRQFSNSRSEMNVSTLELGDSALYLCASSLQGGTGRAYNEQFFGPGTRLTVL.

This chain uses TRBV5-6 with TRBJ2-7; D not resolved. The CDR3 length is 11 residues. Deletions cut 2 bases from V and 5 bases from J, with 5 bases between. From germline, CDR1 is SGHDT and CDR2 YYEEEE. CDR3 in amino acids: CASSLMNEQYF. The CDR3 nucleotides are TGTGCCAGCAGCTTAATGAACGAGCAGTACTTC.

The chain recombines TRBV2 with TRBJ2-4; D unresolved. This CDR3 is 12 amino acids long. Germline loops: CDR1 SNHLY, CDR2 FYNNEI. Between the trimmed V and J ends, which lost 3 bases and 4 bases, there was a span of 4 bases. The CDR3 sequence: CASSDFKNIQYF. For the CDR3, the DNA is TGTGCCAGCAGTGACTTTAAAAACATTCAGTACTTC.

The chain joins TRBV4-1 to TRBJ2-7; D call uncertain. Germline CDR1 reads MGHRA; CDR2 reads YSYEKL. The length of the CDR3 is 11 residues. V lost 3 bases and J 3 bases, leaving 3 bases between the germline ends. The CDR3 loop reads CASSQNYEQYF. The CDR3 bases are TGCGCCAGCAGCCAGAACTACGAGCAGTACTTC.

The table lists this clone with a count of one. V gene TRBV6-1 combines with J gene TRBJ2-5; D is tentatively TRBD1 or TRBD2 (6 bases each). Trimming shortened V by 5 bases and J by 5 bases, and 12 bases separated the two germline ends. Germline CDR1 is MNHNS and CDR2 is SASEGT. The CDR3 contains 13 residues. CDR3 sequence: CASSLTGRETQYF. DNA for the CDR3: TGTGCCAGCAGTTTAACAGGGAGGGAGACCCAGTACTTC.

The rearrangement links TRBV7-9 to TRBJ2-5, with D perhaps given as TRBD1 or TRBD2 (5 bases each). The CDR3 runs to 16 residues. Germline V gene sequence: CDR1 SEHNR, CDR2 FQNEAQ (reference sequence). V gave up 4 bases and J gave up 2 bases, with 17 bases separating them. The CDR3 bases are TGTGCCAGCAGCTACCCTTTGGGACGACAGCAAGAGACCCAGTACTTC. Translating it yields CASSYPLGRQQETQYF.